This TCR beta chain derives from a study of CD8+CD57+ T cells in acquired aplastic anemia. Study-level information: Read counts for CD4+ cells (from healthy donors) averaged about 10 million.

V was pared by 4 bases and J by 2 bases, with 5 bases of the junction left unmatched. CDR3 length: 14 amino acids. CDR1 is MDHEN, CDR2 SYDVKM, per germline. It was genomic DNA that served as the template for profiling TCR beta VDJ and CDR3. MiXCR, applied by TCRdb to the reads, yields one record per CDR3 protein. The sample holds 150,000 to 200,000 distinct CDR3 sequences, under 55% seen once. A few counts support this clonotype. The sequence derives from a human donor in good health. Sequencing was performed on sorted CD4+, CD8+, or CD8+CD57+ T cells (not recorded which) from PBMCs. The chain has TRBV28 and TRBJ2-7, with 7 bases fitting TRBD2. CDR3 region: CASSSPGGPYEQYF. The CDR3 DNA follows: TGTGCCAGCAGTTCGCCGGGGGGTCCCTACGAGCAGTACTTC.